This entry concerns a single T cell receptor beta chain. For TCRbeta, the library was prepared with unique molecular identifiers. Using its own MiXCR run on the PCR reads, TCRdb lists one record per CDR3 protein. The sample contains 350,000 to 450,000 distinct CDR3 sequences, 13% of which appear only once. This specimen belongs to a study of T-cell reconstitution after alpha-beta-depleted transplantation in children. The germline V gene encodes CDR1 ENHRY and CDR2 SYGVKD. The CDR3 sequence is 14 residues long. Trimming shortened V by 0 bases and J by 1 base, and 6 bases separated the two germline ends.

The chain uses TRBV10-3 and TRBJ1-2, with D perhaps TRBD1 (5 bases). The sequence derives from a human donor who donated a stem cell graft to a child with Fanconi anemia. The specimen was PBMCs, collected from the stem cell graft. The CDR3 protein is CAISESTDNYGYTF. The CDR3 DNA reads as TGTGCCATCAGTGAGTCGACAGATAACTATGGCTACACCTTC.